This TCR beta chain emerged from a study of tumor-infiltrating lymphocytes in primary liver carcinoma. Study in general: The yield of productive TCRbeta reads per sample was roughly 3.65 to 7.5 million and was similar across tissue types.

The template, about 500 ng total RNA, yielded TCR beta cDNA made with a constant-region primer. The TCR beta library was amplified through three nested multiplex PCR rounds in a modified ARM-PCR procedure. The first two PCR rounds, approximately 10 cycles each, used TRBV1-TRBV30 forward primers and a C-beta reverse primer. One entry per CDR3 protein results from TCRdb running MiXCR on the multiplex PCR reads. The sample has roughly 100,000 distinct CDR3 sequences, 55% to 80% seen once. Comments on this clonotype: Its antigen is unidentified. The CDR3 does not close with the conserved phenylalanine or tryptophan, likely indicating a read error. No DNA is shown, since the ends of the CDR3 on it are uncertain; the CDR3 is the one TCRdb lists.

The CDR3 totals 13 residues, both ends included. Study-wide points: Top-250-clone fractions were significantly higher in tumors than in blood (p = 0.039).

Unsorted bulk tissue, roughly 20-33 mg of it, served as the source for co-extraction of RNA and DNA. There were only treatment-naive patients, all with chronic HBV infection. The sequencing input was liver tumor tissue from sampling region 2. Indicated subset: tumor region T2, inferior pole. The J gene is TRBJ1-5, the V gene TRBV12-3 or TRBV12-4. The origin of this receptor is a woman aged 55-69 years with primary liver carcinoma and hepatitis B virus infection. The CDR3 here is CASSLGENQPQHI.